These T cell receptor beta chains were read from a single sample in a study of OX40 agonist ivuxolimab in advanced cancers. Repertoires were generated with immunoSEQ multiplex PCR, while TCRdb's copy carries only in-frame clones and drops some. The sample consists of tens of thousands of clones, over 80% of them appearing once. The source was CD4+ or CD8+ T cells sorted from blood, collected in a trial of the OX40 agonist ivuxolimab. These TCRs come from an adult with an advanced solid tumor such as melanoma, head and neck, liver or kidney cancer. CDR3s include the opening cysteine and the closing phenylalanine or tryptophan. D genes are given only for firm matches. Clone size is shown for a subset of rows, as once, few, many or a class of expanded clone.

-,-,TRBV11-3,TRBJ1-5,TGTGCCAGCAGCCCCCCTGAGCAGGGCGTGGATCAGCCCCAGCATTTT,CASSPPEQGVDQPQHF
TRBD2,-,TRBV11-2,TRBJ2-5,TGTGCCAGCAGCCGACTAGCGGGAGCCAGTAGCCAAGAGACCCAGTACTTC,CASSRLAGASSQETQYF
TRBD1,-,TRBV5-6,TRBJ2-3,TGTGCCAGCAGCTTTGGGACAGGGGGCTTAGATACGCAGTATTTT,CASSFGTGGLDTQYF
-,-,TRBV18,TRBJ2-5,TGTGCCAGCTCACCGCGGCAGTCGGAAGAGACCCAGTACTTC,CASSPRQSEETQYF
TRBD2,-,TRBV27,TRBJ2-3,TGTGCCAGCAGTCCCTTAGCGGGAACAGGGCTGGGGACAGATACGCAGTATTTT,CASSPLAGTGLGTDTQYF
TRBD1,-,TRBV19,TRBJ1-5,TGTGCCAGTAGTACGGGGACAGGGGGCTGGCAGCCCCAGCATTTT,CASSTGTGGWQPQHF
-,-,TRBV10-3,TRBJ1-6,TGTGCCATCAGTGAGTCTACCCTGCTTGGCCCTTCTATGGGTTCACCCCTCCACTTT,CAISESTLLGPSMGSPLHF
-,-,TRBV6-6,TRBJ2-7,TGTGCCAGCAGATCCGAGGGGACATCCTACGAGCAGTACTTC,CASRSEGTSYEQYF
TRBD2,-,TRBV28,TRBJ2-7,TGTGCCAGCAGCAAAGGGCTAGCGGGAAGAGGCTACTACGAGCAGTACTTC,CASSKGLAGRGYYEQYF
-,-,TRBV1,TRBJ1-2,TGCACCAGCAGATGGGTTGTGCGAAAGACCTATGGCTACACCTTC,CTSRWVVRKTYGYTF
TRBD1,-,TRBV10-3,TRBJ1-1,TGTGCCATCAGTGAGATAGGACAGGGGCTTACCGACACTGAAGCTTTCTTT,CAISEIGQGLTDTEAFF
TRBD2,-,TRBV4-1,TRBJ2-3,TGCGCCAGCAGCCAAGAGGCTTTAACGTCTAGCGGGACAAAGACAGATACGCAGTATTTT,CASSQEALTSSGTKTDTQYF
-,-,TRBV28,TRBJ2-5,TGTGCCAGCAGTTTAGACCGGGGGCAAGAGACCCAGTACTTC,CASSLDRGQETQYF
-,-,TRBV18,TRBJ1-1,TGTGCCAGCTCAAGAATACATACGGACTCTGAAGCTTTCTTT,CASSRIHTDSEAFF
TRBD1,-,TRBV4-3,TRBJ1-2,TGCGCCAGCAGCCAAGACTTTTCACAGGGGGACGGCTACACCTTC,CASSQDFSQGDGYTF
-,-,TRBV11-3,TRBJ1-1,TGTGCCAGGGGATGGCTGGAACTGAACACTGAAGCTTTCTTT,CARGWLELNTEAFF
-,-,TRBV5-4,TRBJ1-1,TGTGCCAGCAGCTCCCAGGGAGACACTGAAGCTTTCTTT,CASSSQGDTEAFF
-,-,TRBV10-3,TRBJ2-1,TGTGCCATCAGTGAGTCGCAGAGCAATGAACAGTTCTTC,CAISESQSNEQFF
-,-,TRBV7-8,TRBJ2-1,TGTGCCAGCAGCAAAACGGGACATATTGCCGATGAGCAGTTCTTC,CASSKTGHIADEQFF
TRBD1,-,TRBV27,TRBJ1-5,TGTGCCAGCAGTCAGGGGACAGGGGCCGTTCAGCCCCAGCATTTT,CASSQGTGAVQPQHF
-,-,TRBV14,TRBJ2-1,TGTGCCAGCAGCCGCCTAGGGGATTCCAATGAGCAGTTCTTC,CASSRLGDSNEQFF
TRBD1,-,TRBV11-3,TRBJ2-2,TGTGCCAGCAGCCTAGGACAGGGGGTGTACACCGGGGAGCTGTTTTTT,CASSLGQGVYTGELFF
TRBD1,once,TRBV11-2,TRBJ2-7,TGTGCCAGCAGCTCCCCAAGACAGGGGGCTTACGAGCAGTACTTC,CASSSPRQGAYEQYF
TRBD1,-,TRBV2,TRBJ2-2,TGTGCCAGCAGGACAGGGGGGTCAGGCACCGGGGAGCTGTTTTTT,CASRTGGSGTGELFF
-,once,TRBV29-1,TRBJ2-2,TGCAGCGTTAGGGACATAGGCACCGGGGAGCTGTTTTTT,CSVRDIGTGELFF
-,-,TRBV6-5,TRBJ1-1,TGTGCCAGCAGGGACACGCTAAACACTGAAGCTTTCTTT,CASRDTLNTEAFF
-,-,TRBV19,TRBJ1-3,TGTGCCAGTAGTATAGGTACAGTCTCTGGAAACACCATATATTTT,CASSIGTVSGNTIYF
-,-,TRBV5-8,TRBJ1-6,TGTGCCAGCAGCTTGTGGCTCGGACCCGGGTATTCACCCCTCCACTTT,CASSLWLGPGYSPLHF
TRBD1,-,TRBV27,TRBJ1-2,TGTGCCAGCACCGGAAACGCAGGGGGCAATGGCTACACCTTC,CASTGNAGGNGYTF
-,-,TRBV5-1,TRBJ2-2,TGCGCCAGCAGCTTGTTAATCACCGGGGAGCTGTTTTTT,CASSLLITGELFF
-,few,TRBV30,TRBJ1-2,TGTGCCTGGAGTGTAGCCAGCTATGGCTACACCTTC,CAWSVASYGYTF
-,-,TRBV28,TRBJ2-7,TGTGCCTCGGTCCGGGATTCCCCCTACGAGCAGTACTTC,CASVRDSPYEQYF
-,-,TRBV5-1,TRBJ1-1,TGCGCCAGCAGCTTGGAGGAGAAAACTGAAGCTTTCTTT,CASSLEEKTEAFF
-,-,TRBV28,TRBJ1-1,TGTGCCGGAAGAGACAGCATGAACACTGAAGCTTTCTTT,CAGRDSMNTEAFF
TRBD1,-,TRBV9,TRBJ1-1,TGTGCCAGCAGCACCCACGACAGGGCCACTGAAGCTTTCTTT,CASSTHDRATEAFF
-,-,TRBV18,TRBJ1-1,TGTGCCAGCTCCTACATGAACACTGAAGCTTTCTTT,CASSYMNTEAFF
-,-,TRBV5-4,TRBJ2-1,TGTGCCAGCAGCCTCTACGGGAGCCCACCCAATGAGCAGTTCTTC,CASSLYGSPPNEQFF
-,-,TRBV6-5,TRBJ1-5,TGTGCCAGCCGTACAGGGCCGGCTCAGCCCCAGCATTTT,CASRTGPAQPQHF
TRBD2,-,TRBV28,TRBJ2-3,TGTGCCAGCAGTTACGATACCGGGACCGGGGGGAATACGCAGTATTTT,CASSYDTGTGGNTQYF
-,-,TRBV19,TRBJ1-6,TGTGCCAGTAGTATTTCAGGCGTTAATTCACCCCTCCACTTT,CASSISGVNSPLHF
-,once,TRBV21-1,TRBJ2-3,TGTGCCAGCAGCAAAGCTTTATGGGGTGTGGAAGATACGCAGTATTTT,CASSKALWGVEDTQYF
-,-,TRBV19,TRBJ2-3,TGTGCCAGTAGTCCAGAGGGGCTTAATGAAGATACGCAGTATTTT,CASSPEGLNEDTQYF
-,-,TRBV5-1,TRBJ1-5,TGCGCCAGCAGCTTGGCCAAAATGGGACAACGTAGCAATCAGCCCCAGCATTTT,CASSLAKMGQRSNQPQHF
-,-,TRBV10-3,TRBJ1-4,TGTGCCATCAGTGACCCGGGGTCAGGTGAAAAACTGTTTTTT,CAISDPGSGEKLFF
-,-,TRBV19,TRBJ2-2,TGTGCCAGTAGTACACTCCAAGCTACCGGGGAGCTGTTTTTT,CASSTLQATGELFF
TRBD1,-,TRBV7-2,TRBJ1-2,TGTGCCAGCAGCCCTAGACAGGGCGACTATGGCTACACCTTC,CASSPRQGDYGYTF
-,-,TRBV5-4,TRBJ2-7,TGTGCCAGCAGCTTCCTAGGGGGGGCCTACGAGCAGTACTTC,CASSFLGGAYEQYF
TRBD1,once,TRBV7-2,TRBJ1-4,TGTGCCAGCAGCTTAGTTAAGGGGACAGGGAATTATTTAGATGAAAAACTGTTTTTT,CASSLVKGTGNYLDEKLFF
-,-,TRBV14,TRBJ2-7,TGTGCCAGCAGCCAAGCCAGGGGACGCGGCGAGCAGTACTTC,CASSQARGRGEQYF